The source of this TCR beta chain is a study of technical replicates of blood from a handful of donors. The data were produced by immunoSEQ multiplex PCR, yet TCRdb's version contains in-frame clones alone and is incomplete. Among approximately 70,000 clones listed, roughly nine tenths were seen once. Source material: PBMCs. This TCR was recovered from a human donor in good health. Some clones in this sample may be carry-over from other donors' samples.

CDR3: CASSLDLGGRETQYF. CDR3 nucleotide sequence: TGTGCCAGCAGCTTAGATTTGGGGGGACGGGAGACCCAGTACTTC. The J gene is TRBJ2-5, the V gene TRBV11-2; D is possibly TRBD2 (6 bases). CDR1 and CDR2 (germline): SGHAT, FQNNGV. V gave up 0 bases and J gave up 5 bases, with 13 bases separating them. This CDR3 comprises 15 residues.